Presented here are 27 T cell receptor beta chains from one specimen sequenced in a study of T-cell memory formation after mild COVID-19. TCRdb re-derived calls from the 5' RACE reads in MiXCR, one entry per CDR3 protein. This table holds about 350,000 distinct CDR3 sequences, around 15% found once. Sample: PBMCs or a T cell subset sorted from them (not recorded which). The receptors stem from a man younger than 30 who had mild COVID-19 (a few samples of this study predate the infection). Cell type and time point are not known.

This clonotype showed up just a few times. The rearrangement joins TRBV7-8 to TRBJ2-5; 8 bases map to TRBD1. The V segment lost 8 bases and the J segment 2 bases; nucleotides outside the gene matches: 16. Germline V gene data show CDR1 as SGHVS and CDR2 as FQNEAQ. The CDR3 contains 17 residues. CDR3: CASCRGRGPARQETQYF. The CDR3 DNA sequence: TGTGCCAGCTGTAGAGGCAGGGGGCCCGCTCGACAAGAGACCCAGTACTTC.

This chain links TRBV24-1 with TRBJ2-5, with TRBD1 matching 7 bases. J gave up 2 bases and V 0 bases, and 11 bases lay outside the gene matches. The germline V gene has CDR1 KGHDR and CDR2 SFDVKD. The CDR3 is 18 residues long. The DNA for the CDR3 is TGTGCCACCAGTGATTTGCAGCTGGACAGGCCAAAACAAGAGACCCAGTACTTC. Translated, it gives CATSDLQLDRPKQETQYF.

This clonotype was picked up a small number of times. The chain joins TRBV9 to TRBJ1-5, with unresolved D. Deletions cut 1 base from V and 3 bases from J, with 11 bases between. In germline, CDR1 is SGDLS, CDR2 YYNGEE. The CDR3 covers 15 residues. CDR3 nucleotide sequence: TGTGCCAGCAGCGTACATGGGCAGGACAATCAGCCCCAGCATTTT. Protein product: CASSVHGQDNQPQHF.

The chain combines TRBV15 with TRBJ1-5; D remains unclear. Trimming shortened V by 1 base and J by 4 bases, and 8 bases separated the two germline ends. The germline V gene encodes CDR1 LNHNV and CDR2 YYDKDF (reference sequence). CDR3 length equals 14 residues. CDR3 amino acids: CATSRGQQNQPQHF. CDR3 nucleotides: TGTGCCACCAGCAGAGGACAACAAAATCAGCCCCAGCATTTT.

This clonotype was found many times. The V gene is TRBV6-6, the J gene TRBJ1-6; 8 bases line up with TRBD1. There are 14 residues in the CDR3. The trim removed 4 bases at V and 10 bases at J, leaving 6 bases unmatched. CDR1 is MNHNY and CDR2 is SVGAGI in the germline V gene (reference sequence). CDR3 nucleotide sequence: TGTGCCAGCAGTTCCAGGGGGCCAGGGTCACCCCTCCACTTT. It specifies CASSSRGPGSPLHF.

The table lists this clonotype with many counts. This chain uses TRBV7-2 with TRBJ2-1, with D maybe TRBD2 (6 bases). The V gene lost 8 bases and the J gene lost 4 bases, with 12 bases spanning the gap. In germline, CDR1 is SGHTA, CDR2 FQGNSA. CDR3 size: 13 residues. The CDR3 DNA reads TGTGCCAGCGATATGGGGGGATACAATGAGCAGTTCTTC. Amino acid sequence: CASDMGGYNEQFF. The entire variable domain, with the rest obtained from reference TRBV7-2 and TRBJ2-1, is as follows: GAGVSQSPSNKVTEKGKDVELRCDPISGHTALYWYRQSLGQGLEFLIYFQGNSAPDKSGLPSDRFSAERTGGSVSTLTIQRTQQEDSAVYLCASDMGGYNEQFFGPGTRLTVL.

J is TRBJ2-7 and V is TRBV20-1; D uncertain. V was cut by 0 bases and J by 0 bases, with 15 bases left in between. This CDR3 is 16 amino acids long. Germline-derived CDR1 and CDR2 are DFQATT and SNEGSKA (reference sequence). CDR3 coding DNA: TGCAGTGCTAGAGATCCCCAGCACTCCTTCTCCTACGAGCAGTACTTC. This sequence encodes CSARDPQHSFSYEQYF.

This clonotype was counted a few times. The rearrangement joins TRBV9 to TRBJ2-1; TRBD1 agrees at 11 bases. Germline trimming cut 7 bases from V and 9 bases from J; bases unmatched to any gene: 12. The CDR3 extends over 15 amino acids. In germline, CDR1 is SGDLS, CDR2 YYNGEE. The chain's CDR3 is CASSRAGDRGVEQFF. Written as DNA, the CDR3 is TGTGCCAGCTCCCGTGCGGGGGACAGGGGGGTTGAGCAGTTCTTC.

Concerning this clonotype: A far larger clone is only one base removed, so a read error is likely. The J gene is TRBJ2-2, the V gene TRBV5-1; 7 bases are a match to TRBD1. The CDR3 contains 14 residues. Losses at the gene ends were 3 bases for V and 1 base for J; bases not matched to a gene: 0. The germline gives CDR1 SGHRS, CDR2 YFSETQ. As DNA, the CDR3 is TGCGCCAGCAGCTGGACAGGGAACACCGGGGAGCTGTTTTTT. Translating gives CASSWTGNTGELFF. Full variable domain (rest looked up from reference TRBV5-1 and TRBJ2-2): KAGVTQTPRYLIKTRGQQVTLSCSPISGHRSVSWYQQTPGQGLQFLFEYFSETQRNKGNFPGRFSGRQFSNSRSEMNVSTLELGDSALYLCASSWTGNTGELFFGEGSRLTVL.

This clonotype has ten or more counts. The rearrangement joins TRBV12-3 or TRBV12-4 to TRBJ1-1, with D unresolved. The CDR3 runs 14 residues. V lost 2 bases and J lost 0, with 7 bases in between. CDR3 region: CASSLRVLNTEAFF. In nucleotides, the CDR3 is TGTGCCAGCAGTTTAAGGGTTCTGAACACTGAAGCTTTCTTT.

This clonotype was detected a few times. This sequence joins TRBV7-2 and TRBJ2-7, with 14 bases identical to TRBD2. Germline V CDR1 and CDR2: SGHTA, FQGNSA. V dropped 0 bases and J dropped 3; count of bases not matched to a gene: 1. The CDR3 runs to 16 residues. For the CDR3, the DNA is TGTGCCAGCAGCTTAGCCGGGACTAGCGGGAGCTACGAGCAGTACTTC. Translated: CASSLAGTSGSYEQYF.

This clonotype was seen only a few times. The CDR3 coding sequence is TGCGCCAGCAGCTTCCGGGACATACCTACTTTCTACGAGCAGTACTTC. Residues: CASSFRDIPTFYEQYF. The V call is TRBV5-1, the J call TRBJ2-7; tentative D call: TRBD1 (6 bases). V lost 2 bases and J 3 bases, leaving 18 bases between the germline ends. Germline CDR1 is SGHRS and CDR2 is YFSETQ. The CDR3 sequence is 16 residues long.

This clonotype has a handful of counts. The chain is built from TRBV19 and TRBJ1-1; D possibly corresponds to TRBD1 (6 bases). V lost 5 bases, J lost 3 bases, and 16 bases lay in between. Per the germline V gene, CDR1 is LNHDA and CDR2 is SQIVND (reference sequence). There are 15 residues in the CDR3. The CDR3 nucleotides are TGTGCCAGTAGTCTTTCCAGGGGCCCCCACACTGAAGCTTTCTTT. Translated: CASSLSRGPHTEAFF.

This clonotype was found a few times. The chain has TRBV29-1 and TRBJ1-2; TRBD1 might be the D (6 bases). This CDR3 has 13 residues. V lost 0 bases and J lost 8, with 13 bases in between. CDR1 SQVTM and CDR2 ANQGSEA come from the germline V gene. The CDR3 protein is CSVEDLTRGGYTF. CDR3 nucleotide sequence: TGCAGCGTTGAAGATCTGACCAGGGGCGGCTACACCTTC.

This clonotype was detected ten times or more. The CDR3 is CASSQQGDYGYTF. CDR3 nucleotide sequence: TGCGCCAGCAGCCAACAGGGAGACTATGGCTACACCTTC. The gene calls are TRBV5-1 and TRBJ1-2, with D tentatively TRBD1 (6 bases). CDR1 and CDR2 (germline): SGHRS, YFSETQ. This CDR3 is 13 amino acids long. Deletions cut 4 bases from V and 3 bases from J, with 10 bases between.

This clonotype was observed at least ten times. V is TRBV7-2 and J is TRBJ1-5, with a possible D match to TRBD1 (6 bases). V lost 8 bases and J 3 bases, leaving 8 bases between the germline ends. CDR1 and CDR2 (germline): SGHTA, FQGNSA. The CDR3 runs to 12 residues. The CDR3 reads CASQGYNQPQHF. DNA for the CDR3: TGTGCCAGCCAGGGGTACAATCAGCCCCAGCATTTT.

The genes are TRBV11-2 and TRBJ2-6; a weak D match, TRBD1 (5 bases). Germline V gene sequence: CDR1 SGHAT, CDR2 FQNNGV. The CDR3 spans 15 residues. Trimming removed 7 bases from V and 4 bases from J, with 14 bases in between. CDR3 sequence reads: CASTRVAVGANVLTF. The CDR3 DNA sequence: TGTGCCAGCACCAGGGTTGCGGTCGGGGCCAACGTCCTGACTTTC. Drawing the rest from reference TRBV11-2 and TRBJ2-6, the complete variable domain is EAGVAQSPRYKIIEKRQSVAFWCNPISGHATLYWYQQILGQGPKLLIQFQNNGVVDDSQLPKDRFSAERLKGVDSTLKIQPAKLEDSAVYLCASTRVAVGANVLTFGAGSRLTVL.

The rearrangement uses TRBV10-2 and TRBJ1-6; D gene ambiguous. Deletions cut 5 bases from V and 14 bases from J, with 13 bases between. The CDR3 length is 12 residues. Germline lookup yields CDR1 WSHSY and CDR2 SAAADI. The CDR3 coding sequence is TGCGCCAGCAGTTCGGACGGGCTCACCCTCCACTTT. Amino acids: CASSSDGLTLHF.

The sample holds a few counts of this clonotype. V is TRBV10-3 and J is TRBJ2-7, with a weak D call TRBD1 (5 bases). The ends were cut back, 5 bases at V and 3 bases at J, with 11 bases in the middle. CDR1 is ENHRY and CDR2 is SYGVKD in the germline V gene. CDR3 size: 13 residues. Here the CDR3 DNA reads TGTGCCATCAGTTCAGGACACGACTACGAGCAGTACGTC. Protein sequence: CAISSGHDYEQYV.

This clonotype was recorded at least ten times. V usage is TRBV4-3 and J usage is TRBJ1-6, with D perhaps TRBD1 (5 bases). CDR3 length equals 15 residues. Trimming took off 0 bases at V and 10 bases at J, with 13 bases between the two ends. Germline CDR1 is LGHNA and CDR2 is YSLEER. Here the CDR3 DNA reads TGCGCCAGCAGCCAAGAAACCGACAGTTGGTCACCCCTCCACTTT. Amino acids: CASSQETDSWSPLHF.

The chain combines TRBV9 with TRBJ2-2; TRBD1 agrees at 7 bases. V shed 0 bases, J shed 7 bases, and the junction held 9 bases outside the gene matches. The germline V gene has CDR1 SGDLS and CDR2 YYNGEE. The CDR3 extends over 16 amino acids. The CDR3 here is CASSVGQGDDNGELFF. The CDR3 DNA reads as TGTGCCAGCAGCGTAGGTCAGGGGGACGACAACGGGGAGCTGTTTTTT. The full variable domain, in which reference TRBV9 and TRBJ2-2 provide the parts outside the CDR3, is DSGVTQTPKHLITATGQRVTLRCSPRSGDLSVYWYQQSLDQGLQFLIQYYNGEERAKGNILERFSAQQFPDLHSELNLSSLELGDSALYFCASSVGQGDDNGELFFGEGSRLTVL.

V usage is TRBV29-1 and J usage is TRBJ2-7; 10 nucleotides line up with TRBD1. Germline V gene lookup returns CDR1 SQVTM and CDR2 ANQGSEA. The CDR3 extends over 13 amino acids. The CDR3 nucleotides are TGCAGGATCTGGACAGGGGGCTCCTACGAGCAGTACTTC. As protein: CRIWTGGSYEQYF.

This clonotype was seen more than once but under ten times. The V call is TRBV11-2, the J call TRBJ2-1, with 13 bases lining up with TRBD2. The V segment lost 6 bases and the J segment 6 bases; nucleotides outside the gene matches: 5. From germline, CDR1 is SGHAT and CDR2 FQNNGV. The CDR3 totals 15 residues. Here the CDR3 reads CASRTLAGGRNEQFF. The CDR3 DNA follows: TGTGCCAGCAGGACACTAGCGGGGGGGCGCAATGAGCAGTTCTTC.

The chain carries TRBV4-1 and TRBJ2-5, with 10 positions matching TRBD1. The CDR3 covers 17 residues. Germline V lookup: CDR1 MGHRA, CDR2 YSYEKL. The junction had 8 bases not matched to a gene; V was cut back by 3 bases and J by 1 base. For the CDR3, the DNA is TGCGCCAGCAGCCAGGGTTGGACAGGGGGTTCCCAAGAGACCCAGTACTTC. Protein: CASSQGWTGGSQETQYF.

The chain is built from TRBV18 and TRBJ2-7, with D tentatively TRBD1 (6 bases). The CDR3 is 13 amino acids. The ends were cut back, 2 bases at V and 7 bases at J, with 12 bases in the middle. Germline V gene sequence: CDR1 KGHSH, CDR2 LQKENI. This CDR3 is CASSPSPQGEQYV. The CDR3 DNA follows: TGTGCCAGCTCACCATCTCCACAGGGTGAGCAGTACGTC.

In this sample, this clonotype turned up many times. The chain employs TRBV3-1 and TRBJ2-7, with D perhaps matching TRBD2 (5 bases). The CDR3 contains 11 residues. The germline V and J ends were trimmed by 4 bases and 12 bases, with 13 bases remaining between them. CDR1 LGHDT and CDR2 YNNKEL come from the germline V gene (reference sequence). The CDR3 bases are TGTGCCAGCAGCCGCTTAAGCGGTCGGTACGTC. Amino acid sequence: CASSRLSGRYV.

The gene calls are TRBV7-9 and TRBJ2-4; D is perhaps TRBD2 (6 bases). The CDR3 is 15 amino acids. Germline-derived CDR1 and CDR2 are SEHNR and FQNEAQ (reference sequence). V gave up 2 bases and J gave up 1 base, with 9 bases separating them. CDR3 in amino acids: CASSLRAGAKNIQYF. CDR3 bases: TGTGCCAGCAGCTTAAGGGCGGGGGCCAAAAACATTCAGTACTTC.